A selection of T cell receptor beta chains follows, all from one sample in a study of T cell responses to AZD1222 COVID-19 vaccine. Sequenced by immunoSEQ multiplex PCR; TCRdb stores in-frame clones only, minus some. The sample consists of 100,000 to 120,000 clones, roughly 80% of them appearing once. The material sequenced was peripheral blood, taken on day 0 of AZD1222 vaccination. Receptors originate from an adult in good health. The CDR3 runs from the conserved cysteine through the conserved F or W. A D gene is named only where the DNA matches it firmly. Clone size is stated in some rows and not others, as once, few, many or a class when expanded.

- | TRBJ2-5 | TRBV5-4 | - | TGTGCCAGCAGCTTCTGGGGGTCGGAGACCCAGTACTTC | CASSFWGSETQYF
- | TRBJ2-5 | TRBV7-2 | - | TGTGCCAGCAGCTTCAACAAGGGCGCTCAAGAGACCCAGTACTTC | CASSFNKGAQETQYF
- | TRBJ2-7 | TRBV7-9 | - | TGTGCCAGCAGCTATTACTCCTACGAGCAGTACTTC | CASSYYSYEQYF
- | TRBJ1-6 | TRBV19 | - | TGTGCCAGTAGGCTGGGACGGAATAATTCACCCCTCCACTTT | CASRLGRNNSPLHF
- | TRBJ2-7 | TRBV11-2 | once | TGTGCCAGCAGCTTAAGGGGGGGGAGCTCCTACGAGCAGTACTTC | CASSLRGGSSYEQYF
- | TRBJ1-3 | TRBV19 | - | TGTGCCAGTAGCCTCGGGTCCGCGGAGGACACCATATATTTT | CASSLGSAEDTIYF
- | TRBJ1-2 | TRBV24-1 | - | TGTGCCACCAGTGACTTCACTATCTCCTATGGCTACACCTTC | CATSDFTISYGYTF
- | TRBJ1-2 | TRBV6-6 | - | TGTGCCAGCAGTTACTCGGCAGGGGATGGCTACACCTTC | CASSYSAGDGYTF
- | TRBJ1-4 | TRBV21-1 | - | TGTGCCAGCAGCAAAGCCGGGACAGGAGAGGCAACTAATGAAAAACTGTTTTTT | CASSKAGTGEATNEKLFF
- | TRBJ2-1 | TRBV10-2 | - | TGCGCCAGCAGCGGGACGTTGGAGCAGTTCTTC | CASSGTLEQFF
- | TRBJ2-7 | TRBV19 | - | TGTGCCAGTAAGGGTGCGTACGGTGGTGAGCAGTACTTC | CASKGAYGGEQYF
- | TRBJ2-7 | TRBV14 | - | TGTGCCAGCAGCCAAGGGTTTGGAGGGGGCTCCTACGAGCAGTACTTC | CASSQGFGGGSYEQYF
TRBD2 | TRBJ2-5 | TRBV5-1 | - | TGCGCCAGCAGCTCACCGACTAGCGGGGAGACCCAGTACTTC | CASSSPTSGETQYF
- | TRBJ1-2 | TRBV5-1 | - | TGCGCCAGCAGTCCCCGGGGTTCTCAAGGTGGCTACACCTTC | CASSPRGSQGGYTF
- | TRBJ1-4 | TRBV18 | - | TGTGCCAGCTCACCAGGCCTCACGGGAAAACTGTTTTTT | CASSPGLTGKLFF
- | TRBJ1-3 | TRBV6-5 | - | TGTGCCAGCAGTTCCCTCCGACAGTCTGGAAACACCATATATTTT | CASSSLRQSGNTIYF
- | TRBJ2-1 | TRBV6-2/TRBV6-3 | - | TGTGCCAGCAGTTACAAGGCTCACAATGAGCAGTTCTTC | CASSYKAHNEQFF
TRBD1 | TRBJ2-7 | TRBV11-2 | - | TGTGCCAGCAGCTCGCTAAGGGACAGTTCCTACGAGCAGTACTTC | CASSSLRDSSYEQYF
- | TRBJ1-6 | TRBV9 | - | TGTGCCAGCAGCCCAGCACCGACTGAAAATTCACCCCTCCACTTT | CASSPAPTENSPLHF
- | TRBJ1-6 | TRBV5-4 | - | TGTGCCAGCAGCTCTGGTGGTCAGAGTAATTCACCCCTCCACTTT | CASSSGGQSNSPLHF
- | TRBJ2-7 | TRBV6-5 | - | TGTGCCAGCAGCGCTGGACAGACGTTCTACGAGCAGTACTTC | CASSAGQTFYEQYF
TRBD1 | TRBJ1-2 | TRBV7-9 | - | TGTGCCAGCCACAGGGGGGAAGGCTATGGCTACACCTTC | CASHRGEGYGYTF
- | TRBJ2-3 | TRBV11-2 | - | TGTGCCAGCAGCTTCCTGGGGGCTGGGGGCACAGATACGCAGTATTTT | CASSFLGAGGTDTQYF
- | TRBJ2-3 | TRBV7-6 | - | TGTGCCAGCACCGAGGGGGGCCATGATACGCAGTATTTT | CASTEGGHDTQYF
TRBD1 | TRBJ1-2 | TRBV3-1/TRBV3-2 | - | TGTGCCAGCAGTCACGGACAGGGCGATGGCTACACCTTC | CASSHGQGDGYTF
- | TRBJ1-2 | TRBV3-1/TRBV3-2 | - | TGTGCCAGCAGCCAAGGGAGAAACTATGGCTACACCTTC | CASSQGRNYGYTF